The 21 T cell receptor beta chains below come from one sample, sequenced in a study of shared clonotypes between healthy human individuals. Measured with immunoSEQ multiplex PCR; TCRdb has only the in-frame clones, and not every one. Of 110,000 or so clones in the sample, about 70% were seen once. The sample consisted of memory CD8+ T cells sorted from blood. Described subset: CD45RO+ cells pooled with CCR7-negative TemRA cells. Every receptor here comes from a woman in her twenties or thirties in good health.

Here the CDR3 reads CASSYETSAHEQYF. The CDR3 bases are TGTGCCAGCAGTTACGAGACTAGCGCCCACGAGCAGTACTTC. The V and J genes are TRBV6-5 and TRBJ2-7; 8 nucleotides line up with TRBD2. The CDR3 has 14 amino acids. J gave up 5 bases and V 2 bases, and 5 bases lay outside the gene matches. Germline V gene data show CDR1 as MNHEY and CDR2 as SVGAGI.

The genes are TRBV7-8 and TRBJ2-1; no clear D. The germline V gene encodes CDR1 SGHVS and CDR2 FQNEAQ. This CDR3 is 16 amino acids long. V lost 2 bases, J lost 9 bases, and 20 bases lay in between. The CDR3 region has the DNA TGTGCCAGCAGCTTATCCCTGAGCGTAAGAGTGGGTGAGCAGTTCTTC. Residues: CASSLSLSVRVGEQFF.

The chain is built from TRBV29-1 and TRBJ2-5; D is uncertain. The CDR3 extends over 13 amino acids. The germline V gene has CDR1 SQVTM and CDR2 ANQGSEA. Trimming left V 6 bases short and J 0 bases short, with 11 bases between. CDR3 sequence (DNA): TGCAGCGTCCTGTGGGCAAACCAAGAGACCCAGTACTTC. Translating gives CSVLWANQETQYF.

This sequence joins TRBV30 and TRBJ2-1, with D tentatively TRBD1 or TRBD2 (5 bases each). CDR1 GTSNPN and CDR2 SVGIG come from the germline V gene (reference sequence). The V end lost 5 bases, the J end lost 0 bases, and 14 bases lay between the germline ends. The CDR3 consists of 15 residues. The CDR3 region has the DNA TGTGCCTGGTCTCCGGGGCTAAGCTCCTACAATGAGCAGTTCTTC. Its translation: CAWSPGLSSYNEQFF.

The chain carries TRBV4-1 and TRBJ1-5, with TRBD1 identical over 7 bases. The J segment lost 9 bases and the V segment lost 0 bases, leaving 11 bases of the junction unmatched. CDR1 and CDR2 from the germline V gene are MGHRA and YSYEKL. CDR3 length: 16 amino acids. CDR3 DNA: TGCGCCAGCAGCCAAGATCCCGACAGGGTAAAAGCGCCCCAGCATTTT. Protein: CASSQDPDRVKAPQHF.

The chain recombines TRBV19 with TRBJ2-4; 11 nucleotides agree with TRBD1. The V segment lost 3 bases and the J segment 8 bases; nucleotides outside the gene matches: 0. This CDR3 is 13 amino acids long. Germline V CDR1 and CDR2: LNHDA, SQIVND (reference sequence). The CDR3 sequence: CASSMGQGDIQYF. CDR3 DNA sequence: TGTGCCAGTAGTATGGGACAGGGGGACATTCAGTACTTC.

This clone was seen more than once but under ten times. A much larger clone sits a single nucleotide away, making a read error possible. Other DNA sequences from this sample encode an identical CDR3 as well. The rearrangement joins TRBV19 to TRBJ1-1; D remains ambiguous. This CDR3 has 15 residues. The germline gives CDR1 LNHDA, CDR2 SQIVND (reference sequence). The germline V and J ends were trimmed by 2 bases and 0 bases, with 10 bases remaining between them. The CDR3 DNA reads TGTGCCAGTAGTATAAACAGCTACATGAACACTGAAGCTTTCTTT. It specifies CASSINSYMNTEAFF.

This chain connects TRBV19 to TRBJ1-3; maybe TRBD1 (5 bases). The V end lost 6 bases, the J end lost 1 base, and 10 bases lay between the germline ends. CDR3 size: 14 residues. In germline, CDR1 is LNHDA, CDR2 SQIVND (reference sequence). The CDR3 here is CASRREGSGNTIYF. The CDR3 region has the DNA TGTGCCAGTAGGCGAGAGGGGTCTGGAAACACCATATATTTT.

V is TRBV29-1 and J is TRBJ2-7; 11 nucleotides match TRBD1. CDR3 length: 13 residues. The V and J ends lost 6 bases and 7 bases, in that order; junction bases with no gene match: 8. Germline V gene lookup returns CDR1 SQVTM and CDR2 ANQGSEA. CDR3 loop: CSVDGQGAREQYF. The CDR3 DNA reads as TGCAGCGTCGACGGACAGGGGGCCCGAGAGCAGTACTTC.

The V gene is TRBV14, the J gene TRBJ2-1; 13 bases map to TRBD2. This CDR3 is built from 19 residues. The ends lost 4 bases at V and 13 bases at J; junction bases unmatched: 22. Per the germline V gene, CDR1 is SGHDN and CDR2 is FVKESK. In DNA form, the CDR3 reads TGTGCCAGCAGCCCCGGTGTGGGGACTAGCGGGGAGGGAAGGTTCCGACAGTTCTTC. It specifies CASSPGVGTSGEGRFRQFF.

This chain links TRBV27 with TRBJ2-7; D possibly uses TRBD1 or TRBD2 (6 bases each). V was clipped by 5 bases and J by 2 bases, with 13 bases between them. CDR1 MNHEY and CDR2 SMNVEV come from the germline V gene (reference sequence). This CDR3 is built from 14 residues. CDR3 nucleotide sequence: TGTGCCAGCAGTCTTCGGGGGCCGGCCTACGAGCAGTACTTC. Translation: CASSLRGPAYEQYF.

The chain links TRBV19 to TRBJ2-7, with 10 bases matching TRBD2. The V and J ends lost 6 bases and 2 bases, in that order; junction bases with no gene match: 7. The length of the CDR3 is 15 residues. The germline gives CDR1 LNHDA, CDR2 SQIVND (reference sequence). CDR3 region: CASSLGLAGAYEQYF. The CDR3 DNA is TGTGCCAGTAGCTTGGGGCTAGCGGGAGCCTACGAGCAGTACTTC. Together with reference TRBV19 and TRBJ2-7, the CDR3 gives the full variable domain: DGGITQSPKYLFRKEGQNVTLSCEQNLNHDAMYWYRQDPGQGLRLIYYSQIVNDFQKGDIAEGYSVSREKKESFPLTVTSAQKNPTAFYLCASSLGLAGAYEQYFGPGTRLTVT.

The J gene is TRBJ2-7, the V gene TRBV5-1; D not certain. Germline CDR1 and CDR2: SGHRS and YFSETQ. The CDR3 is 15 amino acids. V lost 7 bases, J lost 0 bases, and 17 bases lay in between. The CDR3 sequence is CASLPTPTHSYEQYF. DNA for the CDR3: TGCGCCAGCTTACCGACTCCTACCCACTCCTACGAGCAGTACTTC.

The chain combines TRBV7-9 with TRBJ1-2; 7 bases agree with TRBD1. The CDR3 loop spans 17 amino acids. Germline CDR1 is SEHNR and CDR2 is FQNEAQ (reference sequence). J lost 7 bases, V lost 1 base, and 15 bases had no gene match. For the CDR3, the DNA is TGTGCCAGCAGCTTAGTTCCTCAGGGGGTTTATATTAGTGGCTACACCTTC. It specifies CASSLVPQGVYISGYTF.

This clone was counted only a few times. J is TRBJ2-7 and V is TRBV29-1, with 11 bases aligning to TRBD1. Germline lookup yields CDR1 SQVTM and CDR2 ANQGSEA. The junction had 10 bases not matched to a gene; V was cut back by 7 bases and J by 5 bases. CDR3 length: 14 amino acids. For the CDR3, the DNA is TGCAGCGCCCAGACCGGGACAGGGGGTCACGAGCAGTACTTC. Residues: CSAQTGTGGHEQYF.

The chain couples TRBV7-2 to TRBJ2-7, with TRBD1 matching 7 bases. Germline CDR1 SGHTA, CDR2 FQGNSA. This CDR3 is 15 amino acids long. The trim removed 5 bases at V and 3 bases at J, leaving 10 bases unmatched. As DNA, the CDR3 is TGTGCCAGCAGCCTAAATGGACAGGCCGACTACGAGCAGTACTTC. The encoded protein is CASSLNGQADYEQYF.

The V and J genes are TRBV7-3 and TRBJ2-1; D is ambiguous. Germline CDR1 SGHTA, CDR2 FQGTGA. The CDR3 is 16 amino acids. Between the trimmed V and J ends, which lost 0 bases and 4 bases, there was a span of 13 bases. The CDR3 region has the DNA TGTGCCAGCAGCTTAACGTTAGGGCACCGTTACAATGAGCAGTTCTTC. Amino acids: CASSLTLGHRYNEQFF.

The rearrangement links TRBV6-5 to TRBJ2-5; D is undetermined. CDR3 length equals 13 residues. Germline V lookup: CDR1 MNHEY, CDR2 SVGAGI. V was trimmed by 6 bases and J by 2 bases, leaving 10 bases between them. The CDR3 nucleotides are TGTGCCAGCAGCAACTTGGGTCAAGAGACCCAGTACTTC. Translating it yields CASSNLGQETQYF.

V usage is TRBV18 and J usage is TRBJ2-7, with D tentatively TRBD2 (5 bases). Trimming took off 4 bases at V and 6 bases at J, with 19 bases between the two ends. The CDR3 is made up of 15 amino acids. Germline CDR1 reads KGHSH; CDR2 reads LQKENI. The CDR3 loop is CASSLHHGKGGEQYF. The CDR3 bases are TGTGCCAGCTCACTCCACCACGGTAAAGGAGGCGAGCAGTACTTC.

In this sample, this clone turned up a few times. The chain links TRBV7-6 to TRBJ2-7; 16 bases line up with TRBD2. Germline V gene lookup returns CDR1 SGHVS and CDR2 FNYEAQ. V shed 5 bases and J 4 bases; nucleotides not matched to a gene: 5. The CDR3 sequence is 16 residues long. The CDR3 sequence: CASSPGLAGGLYEQYF. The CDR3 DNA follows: TGTGCCAGCAGCCCGGGACTAGCGGGAGGGCTGTACGAGCAGTACTTC. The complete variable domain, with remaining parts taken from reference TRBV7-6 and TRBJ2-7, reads GAGVSQSPRYKVTKRGQDVALRCDPISGHVSLYWYRQALGQGPEFLTYFNYEAQQDKSGLPNDRFSAERPEGSISTLTIQRTEQRDSAMYRCASSPGLAGGLYEQYFGPGTRLTVT.

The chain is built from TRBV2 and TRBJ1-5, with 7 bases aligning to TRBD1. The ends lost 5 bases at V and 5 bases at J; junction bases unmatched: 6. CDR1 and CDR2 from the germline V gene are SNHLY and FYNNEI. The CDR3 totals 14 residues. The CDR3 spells CASSLRDSYQPQHF. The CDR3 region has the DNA TGTGCCAGCAGTCTCCGGGACAGCTATCAGCCCCAGCATTTT.